The sequence of this TCR beta chain was determined in a study of T cell responses to AZD1222 COVID-19 vaccine (dated by TCRdb to the early 2020s). Study-wide context: TCR sequencing was performed for about 240 trial participants, of whom around 200 were given two doses of AZD1222 and approximately 25 were given two doses of MenACWY control vaccine. Trial participants were enrolled by age into 18-55, 56-69 and 70-plus year subgroups, with 148, 28 and 57 TCR-sequenced participants respectively. General conclusions and limits of the study: Conclusions about previously exposed vaccinees were limited because only six AZD1222 recipients were SARS-CoV-2 seropositive at baseline. Spike-specific TCR breadth and depth rose significantly after two AZD1222 doses compared with day 0 and with MenACWY recipients. Participants were mostly white British, with more females than males. The authors suggested clonal diversity may have been underestimated. Epitopes outside the regions mutated in the B.1.351 and B.1.1.7 variants were reportedly recognized by nearly half of the unique spike-specific TCRs. The 56-69-year group was small, and its depth increase did not reach significance, likely because of low power. The whole spike protein was spanned by vaccine-associated CD4 TCRs, and dominant responses were seen in regions 160-218 and 743-854. Because no day 14 peak-response samples were available, repertoires were characterized only after the peak T cell response.

In the case of this clone: Its target antigen remains unknown. Within one base of it there is no much larger clone, and no base qualities were kept.

The CDR3 regions of human TCRbeta chains were analyzed by immunosequencing. For the original study's pipeline: Repertoire TCRs were matched against a reference library of SARS-CoV-2-specific TCRs generated with the MIRA antigen-specificity platform. Breadth was defined as the fraction of unique TCRs that were SARS-CoV-2-associated, and depth was defined as the fraction of total T cells that were SARS-CoV-2-associated. Using the MIRA data, each spike-specific TCR was mapped to the spike region that the TCR reacts to and placed in a CD4 or CD8 class. Log10-transformed breadth and depth values were compared by one-way ANOVA with Sidak's multiple comparisons tests. The table comes from immuneACCESS by way of TCRdb, which keeps in-frame sequences with V and J called. Part of the clones is missing from these tables; in studies checked, under half for an unresolved V gene and the rest for unknown reasons. The V and J calls and clone size are taken from that table; D and trimming were inferred from the DNA. This sample is represented by approximately 89,000 clones; 86% of them were singletons. The leading ten clones occupy 5.6% of the sample.

CDR1 and CDR2, per the germline V gene, are SGHRS and YFSETQ. CDR3 length: 15 amino acids, cysteine to phenylalanine. Only the CDR3 part of the read is kept: 45 bases, read in frame from the first base. Cut back by 0 bases and 5 bases, the V and J ends lie 12 bases apart. Interpreted using the paper, the time point label stands for: about 28 days (+/-7) after the second vaccine dose. AZD1222 recipients whose second dose came at about 4 weeks and those whose second dose came at about 12 weeks were combined into one group, since spike-specific TCR depth and breadth did not differ between the two schedules. Vaccinee samples came from UK trials COV001 and COV002, including a single-blind randomized controlled phase 2/3 trial of AZD1222 (ChAdOx1 nCoV-19) in healthy adults. Trial participant PBMC samples were collected at day 0 and day 28 after the second dose for TCRbeta chain sequencing.

This specimen consisted of peripheral blood, obtained 28 days after the second AZD1222 dose. Rearrangement joined TRBV5-1 to TRBJ2-1, with the D gene too uncertain to name. The sequence was collected from an adult who received the AZD1222 COVID-19 vaccine. The CDR3 protein: CASSLASAFNNEQFF. The DNA sequence is TGCGCCAGCAGCTTGGCCTCGGCGTTCAACAATGAGCAGTTCTTC.